Listed below are T cell receptor beta chains from one sample, sequenced in a study of shared clonotypes between healthy human individuals. TCRdb's table, derived via immunoSEQ multiplex PCR, lists solely in-frame clones and lacks some. In the table there are roughly 2.5 million clones, around 90% of which are singletons. Material for sequencing was naive CD4+ T cells sorted from blood. The receptors derive from a man aged 18-30 years in good health. The CDR3 runs from the conserved cysteine through the conserved F or W. A D gene is named only where the DNA matches it firmly. The listing skips clone size in some rows; elsewhere it reads once, few, many or a size class.

V: TRBV19
J: TRBJ1-2
D: -
size: once
length: 14
CDR3: CASKEAAPNYGYTF
DNA: TGTGCCAGTAAAGAGGCGGCTCCTAACTATGGCTACACCTTC

V: TRBV9
J: TRBJ2-1
D: -
size: -
length: 16
CDR3: CASSGGLAAGQDEQFF
DNA: TGTGCCAGCAGCGGAGGCCTTGCCGCCGGTCAGGATGAGCAGTTCTTC

V: TRBV6-5
J: TRBJ2-7
D: TRBD1
size: -
length: 15
CDR3: CASSYAGTGTYEQYF
DNA: TGTGCCAGCAGTTATGCCGGGACAGGTACCTACGAGCAGTACTTC

V: TRBV30
J: TRBJ2-1
D: TRBD1
size: -
length: 16
CDR3: CAWNKPPGGIFHEQFF
DNA: TGTGCCTGGAACAAACCTCCAGGGGGTATATTTCATGAGCAGTTCTTC

V: TRBV10-3
J: TRBJ2-3
D: -
size: -
length: 13
CDR3: CAISEVGPDTQYF
DNA: TGTGCCATCAGTGAGGTAGGCCCAGATACGCAGTATTTT

V: TRBV5-6
J: TRBJ1-1
D: TRBD1
size: -
length: 14
CDR3: CASSFTGGRAEAFF
DNA: TGTGCCAGCAGCTTTACAGGGGGCAGGGCTGAAGCTTTCTTT

V: TRBV10-3
J: TRBJ2-7
D: TRBD1
size: -
length: 15
CDR3: CAIRSSGTGPYEQYF
DNA: TGTGCCATACGATCCTCCGGGACAGGGCCCTACGAGCAGTACTTC

V: TRBV7-7
J: TRBJ2-3
D: TRBD2
size: -
length: 16
CDR3: CASSPGLAGGSDTQYF
DNA: TGTGCTAGCAGCCCCGGACTAGCGGGAGGATCGGATACGCAGTATTTT

V: TRBV19
J: TRBJ1-6
D: -
size: once
length: 13
CDR3: CASSSDGFLPLHF
DNA: TGTGCCAGTAGTTCCGACGGCTTTTTACCCCTCCACTTT

V: TRBV19
J: TRBJ2-7
D: -
size: -
length: 16
CDR3: CASSASGVGSSYEQYF
DNA: TGTGCCAGTAGTGCATCGGGGGTGGGGAGCTCCTACGAGCAGTACTTC

V: TRBV5-1
J: TRBJ1-1
D: -
size: once
length: 15
CDR3: CASSSTTRGNTEAFF
DNA: TGCGCCAGCAGCTCAACTACCCGGGGCAACACTGAAGCTTTCTTT

V: TRBV10-2
J: TRBJ2-7
D: -
size: -
length: 12
CDR3: CASSEQGYEQYF
DNA: TGCGCCAGCAGTGAGCAGGGCTACGAGCAGTACTTC

V: TRBV6-1
J: TRBJ2-3
D: -
size: once
length: 15
CDR3: CASSGLWGWSDTQYF
DNA: TGTGCCAGCAGTGGCCTATGGGGGTGGTCAGATACGCAGTATTTT

V: TRBV5-6
J: TRBJ1-2
D: -
size: -
length: 16
CDR3: CASSFMAGPSNYGYTF
DNA: TGTGCCAGCAGCTTTATGGCAGGCCCTTCTAACTATGGCTACACCTTC

V: TRBV18
J: TRBJ2-7
D: TRBD2
size: -
length: 16
CDR3: CASSPQPGLAGEEQYF
DNA: TGTGCCAGCTCACCACAACCGGGACTAGCGGGTGAAGAGCAGTACTTC

V: TRBV7-8
J: TRBJ2-7
D: TRBD2
size: -
length: 18
CDR3: CASSPQSLTSGISYEQYF
DNA: TGTGCCAGCAGCCCACAGTCTCTTACTAGCGGAATTTCCTACGAGCAGTACTTC

V: TRBV19
J: TRBJ1-1
D: -
size: -
length: 12
CDR3: CASSMEGTEAFF
DNA: TGTGCCAGTAGTATGGAGGGGACTGAAGCTTTCTTT

V: TRBV6-5
J: TRBJ2-7
D: -
size: once
length: 14
CDR3: CASSYSGDWYEQYF
DNA: TGTGCCAGCAGTTACTCAGGGGATTGGTACGAGCAGTACTTC

V: TRBV5-1
J: TRBJ2-5
D: -
size: once
length: 14
CDR3: CASSTGTRQETQYF
DNA: TGCGCCAGCAGCACCGGGACACGCCAAGAGACCCAGTACTTC

V: TRBV6-6
J: TRBJ2-7
D: -
size: -
length: 12
CDR3: CASSYAVYEQYF
DNA: TGTGCCAGCAGTTACGCGGTTTACGAGCAGTACTTC

V: TRBV7-2
J: TRBJ2-5
D: -
size: -
length: 12
CDR3: CASSLAQIQQYF
DNA: TGTGCCAGCAGCTTGGCCCAAATCCAGCAGTACTTC

V: TRBV9
J: TRBJ2-7
D: -
size: -
length: 14
CDR3: CASSVALDREGQYF
DNA: TGTGCCAGCAGCGTAGCCCTAGACAGGGAGGGGCAGTACTTC

V: TRBV5-5
J: TRBJ2-7
D: -
size: -
length: 15
CDR3: CASSLAGSNIYEQYF
DNA: TGTGCCAGCAGCTTGGCAGGGAGTAATATCTACGAGCAGTACTTC

V: TRBV10-3
J: TRBJ2-7
D: -
size: -
length: 15
CDR3: CAISGQFGSSYEQYF
DNA: TGTGCCATCAGTGGACAGTTCGGGAGCTCCTACGAGCAGTACTTC

V: TRBV5-1
J: TRBJ2-1
D: -
size: -
length: 19
CDR3: CASSLRMRSRTSSYNEQFF
DNA: TGCGCCAGCAGCTTGAGGATGAGGTCCCGAACCAGCTCCTACAATGAGCAGTTCTTC

V: TRBV11-3
J: TRBJ2-3
D: TRBD2
size: -
length: 18
CDR3: CASSLGTSGRSSTDTQYF
DNA: TGTGCCAGCAGCCTGGGGACTAGCGGGAGATCCAGCACAGATACGCAGTATTTT

V: TRBV4-1
J: TRBJ1-1
D: -
size: -
length: 13
CDR3: CASSQDGGRWAFF
DNA: TGCGCCAGCAGCCAAGATGGAGGGAGGTGGGCTTTCTTT

V: TRBV5-1
J: TRBJ1-2
D: -
size: -
length: 12
CDR3: CASSWEGRGYTF
DNA: TGCGCCAGCAGCTGGGAGGGACGCGGCTACACCTTC

V: TRBV5-1
J: TRBJ1-1
D: -
size: -
length: 14
CDR3: CASSPWTANTEAFF
DNA: TGCGCCAGCAGCCCTTGGACCGCGAACACTGAAGCTTTCTTT

V: TRBV6-1
J: TRBJ1-5
D: TRBD1
size: -
length: 14
CDR3: CASRAAGGDQPQHF
DNA: TGTGCCAGCAGGGCGGCAGGGGGGGATCAGCCCCAGCATTTT

V: TRBV5-4
J: TRBJ2-2
D: -
size: once
length: 14
CDR3: CASRRTLNTGELFF
DNA: TGTGCCAGCAGGCGGACTTTGAACACCGGGGAGCTGTTTTTT

V: TRBV9
J: TRBJ1-1
D: TRBD1
size: -
length: 15
CDR3: CASSPGDSSNTEAFF
DNA: TGTGCCAGCAGCCCCGGGGACAGCTCGAACACTGAAGCTTTCTTT

V: TRBV6-5
J: TRBJ2-7
D: -
size: -
length: 14
CDR3: CASRVQGGSYEQYF
DNA: TGTGCCAGCCGTGTACAGGGTGGCTCCTACGAGCAGTACTTC

V: TRBV4-3
J: TRBJ1-5
D: TRBD1
size: -
length: 14
CDR3: CASSQEASQGSQHF
DNA: TGCGCCAGCAGCCAAGAGGCATCACAGGGGTCCCAGCATTTT

V: TRBV7-2
J: TRBJ2-1
D: -
size: -
length: 16
CDR3: CASSPRAAVSYNEQFF
DNA: TGTGCCAGCAGCCCCCGAGCGGCTGTCTCCTACAATGAGCAGTTCTTC

V: TRBV7-2
J: TRBJ2-5
D: TRBD1
size: -
length: 16
CDR3: CASSEAAGTAGGTQYF
DNA: TGTGCCAGCAGCGAAGCCGCCGGGACAGCAGGTGGGACCCAGTACTTC

V: TRBV7-2
J: TRBJ2-3
D: TRBD2
size: -
length: 15
CDR3: CASSPLAGFTDTQYF
DNA: TGTGCCAGCAGCCCCTTAGCGGGATTCACAGATACGCAGTATTTT

V: TRBV6-5
J: TRBJ2-7
D: -
size: -
length: 14
CDR3: CASSYRPGSYEQYF
DNA: TGTGCCAGCAGTTACCGCCCGGGCTCCTACGAGCAGTACTTC

V: TRBV25-1
J: TRBJ1-2
D: -
size: once
length: 13
CDR3: CASSELISGGYTF
DNA: TGTGCCAGCAGTGAGCTCATATCGGGTGGCTACACCTTC

V: TRBV9
J: TRBJ2-3
D: TRBD1
size: -
length: 16
CDR3: CASSDRTGGLGDTQYF
DNA: TGTGCCAGCAGCGACCGGACAGGGGGATTGGGAGATACGCAGTATTTT

V: TRBV5-4
J: TRBJ2-7
D: -
size: -
length: 15
CDR3: CASSKDRPPSYEQYF
DNA: TGTGCCAGCAGCAAAGACAGGCCACCCTCCTACGAGCAGTACTTC

V: TRBV5-4
J: TRBJ2-5
D: TRBD2
size: -
length: 16
CDR3: CASSPPGLARSETQYF
DNA: TGTGCCAGCAGCCCTCCGGGACTAGCAAGGTCGGAGACCCAGTACTTC

V: TRBV2
J: TRBJ1-2
D: TRBD1
size: -
length: 16
CDR3: CASSLTGGRRVDGYTF
DNA: TGTGCCAGCAGCCTGACAGGGGGTAGGCGAGTCGATGGCTACACCTTC

V: TRBV29-1
J: TRBJ2-2
D: -
size: -
length: 13
CDR3: CSVGTVSTGELFF
DNA: TGCAGCGTTGGGACAGTTTCCACCGGGGAGCTGTTTTTT

V: TRBV25-1
J: TRBJ2-1
D: -
size: -
length: 16
CDR3: CASSWGGRSSYNEQFF
DNA: TGTGCCAGCAGTTGGGGTGGGCGGAGCTCCTACAATGAGCAGTTCTTC

V: TRBV6-5
J: TRBJ1-5
D: -
size: -
length: 13
CDR3: CASTLMGNQPQHF
DNA: TGTGCCAGCACCCTGATGGGCAATCAGCCCCAGCATTTT

V: TRBV18
J: TRBJ1-1
D: -
size: few
length: 14
CDR3: CASSPKQGGTEAFF
DNA: TGTGCCAGCTCACCAAAACAGGGCGGCACTGAAGCTTTCTTT

V: TRBV19
J: TRBJ1-4
D: -
size: -
length: 15
CDR3: CASSRLRGGNEKLFF
DNA: TGTGCCAGTAGTCGCCTCAGGGGTGGAAATGAAAAACTGTTTTTT

V: TRBV19
J: TRBJ1-2
D: TRBD1
size: -
length: 13
CDR3: CASTKRDRPGYTF
DNA: TGTGCCAGTACCAAGAGGGACAGGCCAGGCTACACCTTC

V: TRBV27
J: TRBJ2-1
D: -
size: -
length: 17
CDR3: CASSLIRDSDDYNEQFF
DNA: TGTGCCAGCAGTTTAATTCGGGACTCCGACGACTACAATGAGCAGTTCTTC

V: TRBV5-8
J: TRBJ1-2
D: -
size: once
length: 12
CDR3: CASSLRPSGYTF
DNA: TGTGCCAGCAGCCTACGACCTTCTGGCTACACCTTC

V: TRBV7-9
J: TRBJ1-2
D: TRBD1
size: -
length: 13
CDR3: CASTTGINYGYTF
DNA: TGTGCCAGCACGACAGGGATTAACTATGGCTACACCTTC

V: TRBV19
J: TRBJ1-4
D: TRBD1
size: few
length: 14
CDR3: CASSRTGTNEKLFF
DNA: TGTGCCAGTAGCCGGACAGGGACTAATGAAAAACTGTTTTTT

V: TRBV7-6
J: TRBJ1-3
D: -
size: -
length: 13
CDR3: CASSPLSGNTIYF
DNA: TGTGCCAGCAGCCCCCTCTCTGGAAACACCATATATTTT

V: TRBV7-9
J: TRBJ2-3
D: -
size: -
length: 17
CDR3: CASSSSPGGGATDTQYF
DNA: TGTGCCAGCAGCTCCTCGCCGGGCGGGGGCGCAACAGATACGCAGTATTTT

V: TRBV18
J: TRBJ1-2
D: -
size: -
length: 15
CDR3: CASSSEYTGNYGYTF
DNA: TGTGCCAGCTCATCGGAGTATACAGGGAACTATGGCTACACCTTC

V: TRBV10-3
J: TRBJ1-2
D: TRBD1
size: -
length: 13
CDR3: CAITPGGPTGYTF
DNA: TGTGCCATCACTCCAGGGGGACCCACAGGCTACACCTTC

V: TRBV6-6
J: TRBJ2-1
D: TRBD1
size: -
length: 14
CDR3: CASWLGGTGNEQFF
DNA: TGTGCCAGCTGGCTGGGGGGGACAGGGAATGAGCAGTTCTTC

V: TRBV10-1
J: TRBJ2-2
D: -
size: -
length: 14
CDR3: CASSSGSNTGELFF
DNA: TGCGCCAGCAGTAGCGGTTCGAACACCGGGGAGCTGTTTTTT

V: TRBV18
J: TRBJ2-7
D: -
size: -
length: 13
CDR3: CASSLTASYEQYF
DNA: TGTGCCAGCTCATTGACCGCTTCCTACGAGCAGTACTTC